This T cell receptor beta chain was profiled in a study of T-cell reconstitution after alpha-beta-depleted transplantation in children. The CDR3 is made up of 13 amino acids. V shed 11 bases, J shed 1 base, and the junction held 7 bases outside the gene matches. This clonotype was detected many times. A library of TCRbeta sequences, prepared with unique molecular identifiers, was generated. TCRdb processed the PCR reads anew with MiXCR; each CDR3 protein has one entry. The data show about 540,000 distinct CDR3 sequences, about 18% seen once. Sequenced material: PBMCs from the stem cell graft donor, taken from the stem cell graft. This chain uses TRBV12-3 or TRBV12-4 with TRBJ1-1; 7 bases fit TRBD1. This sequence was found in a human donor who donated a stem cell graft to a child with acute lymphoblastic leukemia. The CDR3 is CACTGEKNTEAFF. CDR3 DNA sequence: TGTGCCTGTACAGGGGAGAAGAACACTGAAGCTTTCTTT.